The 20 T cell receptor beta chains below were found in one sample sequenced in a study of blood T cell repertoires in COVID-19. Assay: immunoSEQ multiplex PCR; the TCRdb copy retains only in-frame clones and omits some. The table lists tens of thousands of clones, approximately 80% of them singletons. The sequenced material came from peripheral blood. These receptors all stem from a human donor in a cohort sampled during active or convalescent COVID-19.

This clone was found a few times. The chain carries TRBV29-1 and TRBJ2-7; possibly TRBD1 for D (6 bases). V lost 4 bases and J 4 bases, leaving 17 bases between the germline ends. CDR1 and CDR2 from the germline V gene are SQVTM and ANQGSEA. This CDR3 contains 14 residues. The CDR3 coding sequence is TGCAGCGTTGTGGATCGACAGAGGGGGTACGAGCAGTACTTC. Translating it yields CSVVDRQRGYEQYF.

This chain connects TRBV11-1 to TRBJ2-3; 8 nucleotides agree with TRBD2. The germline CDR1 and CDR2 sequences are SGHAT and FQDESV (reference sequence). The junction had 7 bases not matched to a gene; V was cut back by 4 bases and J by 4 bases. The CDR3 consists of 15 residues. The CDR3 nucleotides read TGTGCCAGCAGCTGGGGTCGCGGGGGGCCAGATACGCAGTATTTT. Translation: CASSWGRGGPDTQYF.

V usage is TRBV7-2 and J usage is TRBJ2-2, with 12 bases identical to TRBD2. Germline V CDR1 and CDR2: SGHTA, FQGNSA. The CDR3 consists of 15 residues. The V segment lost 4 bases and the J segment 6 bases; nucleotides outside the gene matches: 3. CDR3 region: CASSSLAGGPGELFF. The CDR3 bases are TGTGCCAGCAGCTCTCTAGCGGGGGGGCCCGGGGAGCTGTTTTTT.

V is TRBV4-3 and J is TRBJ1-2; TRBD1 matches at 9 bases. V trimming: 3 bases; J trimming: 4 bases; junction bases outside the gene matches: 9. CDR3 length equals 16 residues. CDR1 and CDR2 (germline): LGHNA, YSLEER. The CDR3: CASSQDRQGDIYGYTF. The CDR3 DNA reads TGCGCCAGCAGCCAGGACCGACAGGGGGATATCTATGGCTACACCTTC.

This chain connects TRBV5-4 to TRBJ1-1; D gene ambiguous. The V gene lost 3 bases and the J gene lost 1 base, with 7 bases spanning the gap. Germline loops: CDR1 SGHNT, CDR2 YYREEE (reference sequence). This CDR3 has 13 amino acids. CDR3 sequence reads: CASSSGENTEAFF. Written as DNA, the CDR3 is TGTGCCAGCAGCTCCGGGGAGAACACTGAAGCTTTCTTT. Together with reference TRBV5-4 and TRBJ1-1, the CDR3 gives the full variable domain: ETGVTQSPTHLIKTRGQQVTLRCSSQSGHNTVSWYQQALGQGPQFIFQYYREEENGRGNFPPRFSGLQFPNYSSELNVNALELDDSALYLCASSSGENTEAFFGQGTRLTVV.

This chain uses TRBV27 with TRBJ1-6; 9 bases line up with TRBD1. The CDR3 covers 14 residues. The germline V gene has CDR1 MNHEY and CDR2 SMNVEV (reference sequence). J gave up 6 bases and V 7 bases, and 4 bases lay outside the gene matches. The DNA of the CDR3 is TGTGCCAGCACCTACAGGGGGCCTAATTCACCCCTCCACTTT. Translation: CASTYRGPNSPLHF.

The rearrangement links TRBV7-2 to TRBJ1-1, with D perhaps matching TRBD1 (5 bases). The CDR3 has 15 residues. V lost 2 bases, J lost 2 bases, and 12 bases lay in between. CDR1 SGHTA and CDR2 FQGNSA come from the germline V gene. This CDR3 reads CASSLRQGGNTEAFF. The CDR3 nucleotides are TGTGCCAGCAGCTTAAGGCAGGGAGGAAACACTGAAGCTTTCTTT. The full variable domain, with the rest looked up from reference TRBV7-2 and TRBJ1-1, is GAGVSQSPSNKVTEKGKDVELRCDPISGHTALYWYRQSLGQGLEFLIYFQGNSAPDKSGLPSDRFSAERTGGSVSTLTIQRTQQEDSAVYLCASSLRQGGNTEAFFGQGTRLTVV.

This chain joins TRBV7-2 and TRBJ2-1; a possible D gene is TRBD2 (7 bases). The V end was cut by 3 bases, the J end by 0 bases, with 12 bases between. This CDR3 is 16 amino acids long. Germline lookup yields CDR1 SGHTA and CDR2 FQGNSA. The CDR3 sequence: CASSFRAGASYNEQFF. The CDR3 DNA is TGTGCCAGCAGCTTCCGTGCGGGGGCCTCCTACAATGAGCAGTTCTTC.

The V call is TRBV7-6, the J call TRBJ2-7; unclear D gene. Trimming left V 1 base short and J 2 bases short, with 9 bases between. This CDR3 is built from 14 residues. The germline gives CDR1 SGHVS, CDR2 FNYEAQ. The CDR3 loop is CASSLVYPTYEQYF. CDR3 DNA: TGTGCCAGCAGCTTAGTCTACCCCACCTACGAGCAGTACTTC.

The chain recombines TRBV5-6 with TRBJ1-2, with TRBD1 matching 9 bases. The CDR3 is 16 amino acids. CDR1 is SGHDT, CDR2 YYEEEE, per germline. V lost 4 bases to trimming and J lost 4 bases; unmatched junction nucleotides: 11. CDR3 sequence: CASSLYRDRDIYGYTF. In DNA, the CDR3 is TGTGCCAGCAGCCTGTACCGGGACAGGGACATCTATGGCTACACCTTC.

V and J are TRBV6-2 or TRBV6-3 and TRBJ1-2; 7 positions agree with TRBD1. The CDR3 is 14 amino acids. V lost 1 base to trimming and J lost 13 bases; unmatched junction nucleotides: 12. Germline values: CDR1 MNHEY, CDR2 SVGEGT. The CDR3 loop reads CASSYFTPGQTSTF. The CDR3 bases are TGTGCCAGCAGTTACTTTACTCCGGGACAGACCAGCACCTTC.

CDR3 DNA: TGTGCCAGCAGTCAGTTTACTAGCGGGGGAGTCGCAGATACGCAGTATTTT. Amino acids: CASSQFTSGGVADTQYF. The V and J genes are TRBV28 and TRBJ2-3, with 11 bases matching TRBD2. This CDR3 is 17 amino acids long. CDR1 is MDHEN and CDR2 is SYDVKM in the germline V gene. The ends lost 5 bases at V and 4 bases at J; junction bases unmatched: 11.

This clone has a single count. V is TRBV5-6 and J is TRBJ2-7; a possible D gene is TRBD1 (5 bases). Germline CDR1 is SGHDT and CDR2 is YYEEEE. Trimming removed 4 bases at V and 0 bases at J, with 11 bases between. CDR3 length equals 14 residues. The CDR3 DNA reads TGTGCCAGCAGCGTCCTAAGGGGCTCCTACGAGCAGTACTTC. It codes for CASSVLRGSYEQYF.

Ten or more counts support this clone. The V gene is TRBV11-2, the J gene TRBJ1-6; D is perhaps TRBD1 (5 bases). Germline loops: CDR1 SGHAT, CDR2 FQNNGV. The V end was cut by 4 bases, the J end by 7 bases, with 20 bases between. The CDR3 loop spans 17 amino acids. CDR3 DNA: TGTGCCAGCAGCTCCTATAGCGGGGCATCAGGGAATTCACCCCTCCACTTT. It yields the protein CASSSYSGASGNSPLHF.

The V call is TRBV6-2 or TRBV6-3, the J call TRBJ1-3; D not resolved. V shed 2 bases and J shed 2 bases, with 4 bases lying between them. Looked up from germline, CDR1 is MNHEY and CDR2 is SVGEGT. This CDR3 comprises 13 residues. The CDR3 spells CASSYTAGNTIYF. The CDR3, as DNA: TGTGCCAGCAGTTACACGGCTGGAAACACCATATATTTT.

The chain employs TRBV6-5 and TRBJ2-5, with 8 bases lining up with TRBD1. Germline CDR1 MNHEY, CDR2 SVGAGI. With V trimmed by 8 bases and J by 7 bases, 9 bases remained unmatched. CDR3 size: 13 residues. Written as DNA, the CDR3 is TGTGCCAGCGGAACAGGGGGGAGAGGGACCCAGTACTTC. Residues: CASGTGGRGTQYF.

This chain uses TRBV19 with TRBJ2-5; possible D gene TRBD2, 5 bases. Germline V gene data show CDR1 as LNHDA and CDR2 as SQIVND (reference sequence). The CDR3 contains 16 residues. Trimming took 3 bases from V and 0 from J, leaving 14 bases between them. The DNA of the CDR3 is TGTGCCAGTAGTATCGATTGGACTGCCTACCAAGAGACCCAGTACTTC. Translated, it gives CASSIDWTAYQETQYF.

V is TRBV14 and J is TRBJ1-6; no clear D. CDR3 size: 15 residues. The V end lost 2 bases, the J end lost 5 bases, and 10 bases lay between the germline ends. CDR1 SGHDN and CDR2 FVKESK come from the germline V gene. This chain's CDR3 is CASSQLDFDNSPLHF. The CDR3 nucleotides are TGTGCCAGCAGCCAATTAGACTTTGATAATTCACCCCTCCACTTT.

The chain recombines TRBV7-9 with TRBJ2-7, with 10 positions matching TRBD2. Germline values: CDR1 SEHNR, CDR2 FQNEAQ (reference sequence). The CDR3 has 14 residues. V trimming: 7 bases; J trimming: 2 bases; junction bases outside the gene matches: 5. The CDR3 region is CASKTSGDTYEQYF. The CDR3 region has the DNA TGTGCCAGCAAAACTAGCGGGGATACCTACGAGCAGTACTTC.

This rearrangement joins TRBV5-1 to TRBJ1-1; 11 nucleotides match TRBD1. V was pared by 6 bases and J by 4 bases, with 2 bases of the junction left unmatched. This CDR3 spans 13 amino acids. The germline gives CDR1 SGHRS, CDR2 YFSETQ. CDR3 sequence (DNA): TGCGCCAGCACGGGACAGGGGGGCACTGAAGCTTTCTTT. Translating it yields CASTGQGGTEAFF.